The 25 T cell receptor beta chains presented below share a single source sample, sequenced in a study of blood T cell repertoires in COVID-19 (dated by TCRdb to the early 2020s). Library preparation used the immunoSEQ multiplex PCR assay. Imported from immuneACCESS, the table was reduced by TCRdb to in-frame sequences with V and J called. These copies leave out some clones; in studies compared against another copy, an unresolved V gene accounts for under half, and the cause of the remainder is not known. A total of fewer than 150,000 clones appear in this sample, roughly 79% of them only once. The top ten constitute about 2% of the sample. Sample: peripheral blood. Receptor source: a man in his 70s with acute or convalescent COVID-19.

The chain combines TRBV7-2 with TRBJ2-3; TRBD2 aligns across 13 bases. The CDR3 contains 18 residues. Unmatched junction bases numbered 9, after V lost 5 bases and J lost 1 base. CDR1 and CDR2 (germline): SGHTA, FQGNSA. The CDR3 loop reads CASSKWGLAGTRTDTQYF. The DNA for the CDR3 is TGTGCCAGCAGCAAATGGGGACTAGCGGGGACCCGCACAGATACGCAGTATTTT.

The CDR3 sequence is CSVEGLAETQYF. The CDR3 DNA reads as TGCAGCGTTGAAGGACTGGCAGAGACCCAGTACTTC. The V call is TRBV29-1, the J call TRBJ2-5; D call uncertain. The ends were cut back, 1 base at V and 4 bases at J, with 7 bases in the middle. The germline gives CDR1 SQVTM, CDR2 ANQGSEA. CDR3 size: 12 residues.

The chain joins TRBV14 to TRBJ1-6; D may be TRBD1 (5 bases). The V end was cut by 4 bases, the J end by 8 bases, with 9 bases between. The germline V gene has CDR1 SGHDN and CDR2 FVKESK. The CDR3 consists of 13 residues. CDR3 in DNA: TGTGCCAGCAGCCCGGGGGGGGATTCACCCCTCCACTTT. Translated: CASSPGGDSPLHF.

This chain uses TRBV7-2 with TRBJ1-1; no reliable D call. V shed 2 bases and J shed 0 bases, with 13 bases lying between them. The germline gives CDR1 SGHTA, CDR2 FQGNSA. This CDR3 region has 16 residues. DNA for the CDR3: TGTGCCAGCAGCTTACGGGGAGGACGGGTGAACACTGAAGCTTTCTTT. Amino acid sequence: CASSLRGGRVNTEAFF.

The chain couples TRBV19 to TRBJ1-4; 7 bases map to TRBD1. This CDR3 spans 14 amino acids. Germline V gene sequence: CDR1 LNHDA, CDR2 SQIVND (reference sequence). Trimming cost V 5 bases and J 4 bases; bases outside gene matches: 4. CDR3 nucleotide sequence: TGTGCCAGTAGTCTCCGGGACAGTAATGAAAAACTGTTTTTT. Its translation: CASSLRDSNEKLFF.

This clone was recorded a few times. At one end, the junction sequence differs from germline, possibly due to a read error. This chain joins TRBV5-4 and TRBJ1-5; 9 positions agree with TRBD1. Germline V CDR1 and CDR2: SGHNT, YYREEE (reference sequence). The CDR3 totals 13 residues. Written as DNA, the CDR3 is TGTGCCAGCAGCGTCGATGGGACAGGGCTGCAGAATTTT. Translating it yields CASSVDGTGLQNF.

In nucleotides, the CDR3 is TGTGCCAGCAGCCAGGTAGCGGGTTTACTTAATGAGCAGTTCTTC. It codes for CASSQVAGLLNEQFF. The rearrangement uses TRBV5-4 and TRBJ2-1; 7 positions match TRBD2. This CDR3 is built from 15 residues. The germline CDR1 and CDR2 sequences are SGHNT and YYREEE (reference sequence). Losses at the gene ends were 4 bases for V and 7 bases for J; bases not matched to a gene: 11.

V gene TRBV19 combines with J gene TRBJ2-2; 8 nucleotides match TRBD1. V shed 3 bases, J shed 5 bases, and the junction held 8 bases outside the gene matches. Germline CDR1 LNHDA, CDR2 SQIVND (reference sequence). This CDR3 region has 16 residues. CDR3 loop: CASSIAGGFSTGELFF. The CDR3 DNA follows: TGTGCCAGTAGTATCGCAGGGGGCTTTAGTACCGGGGAGCTGTTTTTT.

The chain links TRBV30 to TRBJ1-1, with D maybe TRBD1 (6 bases). The CDR3 extends over 13 amino acids. V lost 1 base to trimming and J lost 5 bases, with 11 bases between them. Looked up from germline, CDR1 is GTSNPN and CDR2 is SVGIG (reference sequence). As DNA, the CDR3 is TGTGCCTGGAGTGCCAGGGGTTTTACTGAAGCTTTCTTT. This encodes CAWSARGFTEAFF.

This sequence joins TRBV18 and TRBJ2-3; the match to TRBD2 covers 14 bases. The germline V gene has CDR1 KGHSH and CDR2 LQKENI. Trimming at V came to 3 bases and at J to 2 bases, leaving 4 bases not matched to a gene. The CDR3 has 17 amino acids. DNA of the CDR3: TGTGCCAGCTCACCCCGACTAGCGGGGGGGTACACAGATACGCAGTATTTT. This gives the protein CASSPRLAGGYTDTQYF.

The rearrangement uses TRBV11-3 and TRBJ2-7; possible D gene TRBD1, 6 bases. The CDR3 contains 12 residues. Trimming removed 6 bases at V and 3 bases at J, with 9 bases between. Germline lookup yields CDR1 SGHNT and CDR2 YENEEA. CDR3 coding DNA: TGTGCCAGCAGTCTACAGGGCTACGAGCAGTACTTC. It specifies CASSLQGYEQYF.

This chain links TRBV5-5 with TRBJ2-7; possibly TRBD1 for D (6 bases). The CDR3 runs to 14 residues. Trimming took 1 base from V and 3 from J, leaving 11 bases between them. Per the germline V gene, CDR1 is SGHKS and CDR2 is YYEKEE (reference sequence). For the CDR3, the DNA is TGTGCCAGCAGCTTGACAGGGTCCTTCTACGAGCAGTACTTC. Its translation is CASSLTGSFYEQYF. The entire variable domain, with the rest obtained from reference TRBV5-5 and TRBJ2-7, is as follows: DAGVTQSPTHLIKTRGQQVTLRCSPISGHKSVSWYQQVLGQGPQFIFQYYEKEERGRGNFPDRFSARQFPNYSSELNVNALLLGDSALYLCASSLTGSFYEQYFGPGTRLTVT.

The chain links TRBV7-8 to TRBJ1-2; no clear D. V was clipped by 1 base and J by 3 bases, with 9 bases between them. Germline values: CDR1 SGHVS, CDR2 FQNEAQ. The CDR3 has 14 amino acids. CDR3 amino acids: CASSLGGRDYGYTF. As DNA, the CDR3 is TGTGCCAGCAGCTTAGGAGGCAGAGACTATGGCTACACCTTC.

This clone was counted between two and nine times. The V gene is TRBV7-3, the J gene TRBJ2-1; D may be TRBD1 (5 bases). The CDR3 is 13 amino acids. The V gene's germline CDR1 is SGHTA and CDR2 FQGTGA. Trimming cost V 5 bases and J 3 bases, with 8 bases left between them. The CDR3 DNA follows: TGTGCCAGCAGCCCCGACAGCTACAATGAGCAGTTCTTC. Translated: CASSPDSYNEQFF.

V usage is TRBV28 and J usage is TRBJ1-2; 8 bases line up with TRBD1. Trimming at V came to 6 bases and at J to 4 bases, leaving 13 bases not matched to a gene. The CDR3 has 16 amino acids. The germline CDR1 and CDR2 sequences are MDHEN and SYDVKM. CDR3 in DNA: TGTGCCAGCAGCCTCAGGGGAGGACAGGGCGGCTATGGCTACACCTTC. It translates to CASSLRGGQGGYGYTF.

The V call is TRBV9, the J call TRBJ2-2; TRBD1 might be the D (6 bases). The CDR3 contains 14 residues. CDR1 is SGDLS, CDR2 YYNGEE, per germline. V lost 3 bases and J 1 base, leaving 7 bases between the germline ends. DNA of the CDR3: TGTGCCAGCAGCGGCAGGGGGAACACCGGGGAGCTGTTTTTT. It specifies CASSGRGNTGELFF.

In this sample, this clone turned up a few times. The chain carries TRBV4-3 and TRBJ1-2; D remains ambiguous. V was pared by 0 bases and J by 1 base, with 9 bases between. The germline CDR1 and CDR2 sequences are LGHNA and YSLEER. This CDR3 is 15 amino acids long. CDR3 DNA: TGCGCCAGCAGCCAAGATAGATGGAGTAACTATGGCTACACCTTC. It codes for CASSQDRWSNYGYTF.

The genes are TRBV4-1 and TRBJ1-4; tentative D call: TRBD1 (5 bases). V lost 3 bases, J lost 4 bases, and 12 bases lay in between. CDR1 MGHRA and CDR2 YSYEKL come from the germline V gene. CDR3 length: 15 residues. CDR3: CASSQFRQGNEKLFF. CDR3 nucleotides: TGCGCCAGCAGCCAGTTTCGCCAGGGTAATGAAAAACTGTTTTTT.

This chain joins TRBV6-5 and TRBJ1-2; 9 bases fit TRBD1. The CDR3 loop spans 13 amino acids. Germline V lookup: CDR1 MNHEY, CDR2 SVGAGI. Trimming removed 8 bases from V and 4 bases from J; junction bases left unmatched: 5. The CDR3 sequence is CASGTGNVYGYTF. The DNA for the CDR3 is TGTGCCAGCGGGACAGGGAACGTCTATGGCTACACCTTC.

V is TRBV7-3 and J is TRBJ1-6; maybe TRBD1 (6 bases). Trimming pared 5 bases from V and 9 bases from J, leaving 14 bases between. Germline V gives CDR1 SGHTA, CDR2 FQGTGA. This CDR3 has 14 residues. CDR3 DNA sequence: TGTGCCAGCAGCCAAAACAGGGAAGGTTCACCCCTCCACTTT. It encodes CASSQNREGSPLHF.

The chain carries TRBV9 and TRBJ2-5; 13 bases are shared with TRBD2. Looked up from germline, CDR1 is SGDLS and CDR2 is YYNGEE. CDR3 length equals 19 residues. The V gene end was trimmed by 4 bases and the J gene end by 4 bases; junction bases not matched to a gene: 16. The CDR3 bases are TGTGCCAGCAGCTCCCGACTAGCGGGGGGTCAGAGTGTGAGAGAGACCCAGTACTTC. This encodes CASSSRLAGGQSVRETQYF.

The chain links TRBV6-5 to TRBJ1-5; D remains unclear. This CDR3 contains 13 residues. From germline, CDR1 is MNHEY and CDR2 SVGAGI. Trimming removed 2 bases at V and 7 bases at J, with 9 bases between. CDR3 in DNA: TGTGCCAGCAGTTACAACCGAGCCCAGCCCCAGCATTTT. Translating gives CASSYNRAQPQHF.

This clone was counted between two and nine times. The chain uses TRBV3-1 (or the pseudogene TRBV3-2) and TRBJ1-2, with TRBD1 matching over 8 bases. Germline CDR1 and CDR2: LGHDT and YNNKEL (reference sequence). CDR3 length: 15 amino acids. Unmatched junction bases numbered 7, after V lost 3 bases and J lost 4 bases. CDR3 DNA sequence: TGTGCCAGCAGCCATAAGACAGGGGAGGGCTATGGCTACACCTTC. As protein: CASSHKTGEGYGYTF.

The rearrangement joins TRBV7-3 to TRBJ1-1, with a tentative D call TRBD1 (5 bases). CDR3 length: 14 amino acids. Germline V gene data show CDR1 as SGHTA and CDR2 as FQGTGA. V gave up 2 bases and J gave up 1 base, with 8 bases separating them. In DNA form, the CDR3 reads TGTGCCAGCAGCTTATCCAGGGCGAACACTGAAGCTTTCTTT. This translates into CASSLSRANTEAFF.

The table lists this clone with a few counts. This rearrangement joins TRBV7-3 to TRBJ2-7; 9 nucleotides match TRBD2. The V segment lost 4 bases and the J segment 12 bases; nucleotides outside the gene matches: 13. This CDR3 spans 14 amino acids. The germline V gene has CDR1 SGHTA and CDR2 FQGTGA. Here the CDR3 reads CASSSTGTSLSRYF. CDR3 in DNA: TGTGCCAGCAGCTCAACCGGGACTAGCCTCAGTCGGTACTTC.